This T cell receptor (beta chain) was captured in a study of blood T cell repertoires in COVID-19. Study overall: Nucleic acid was either cDNA or gDNA, and it came from T cells, B-cell-depleted T cells, or PBMCs.

Germline V gives CDR1 MNHEY, CDR2 SMNVEV (reference sequence). V lost 1 base, J lost 3 bases, and 9 bases lay in between. This CDR3 is built from 14 residues. The study drew participants aged about 18 to 89 years from 20 to 30 US areas. As originally analysed: Amplification of reference gene primers was used by the study to estimate nucleated cell counts. TCRdb's copy holds only in-frame clones and misses some; the assay was immunoSEQ multiplex PCR. Clone size and the V and J calls come from that table; the DNA yielded D and trimming. The data contain about 180,000 clones, nearly 80% of them singletons.

The TCR sequence derives from a man in his 60s who had been exposed to COVID-19. Sequenced input: PBMCs or T cells enriched from blood (not recorded which). The chain has TRBV27 and TRBJ1-2, with D perhaps TRBD1 (6 bases). The CDR3 protein is CASSLFAGDYGYTF. In DNA form, the CDR3 reads TGTGCCAGCAGTTTATTCGCAGGGGACTATGGCTACACCTTC.